In its sample, the clone carrying this TCR beta chain was seen a few times. This specimen comes from a study of blood T cell repertoires in COVID-19. As for the study in general: Specimens from acute and convalescent COVID-19 originated in the United States, Italy and Spain. Sample material is recorded as cDNA or gDNA derived from T cells, B-cell-depleted T cells, or PBMCs.

The germline gives CDR1 MNHEY, CDR2 SMNVEV (reference sequence). Trimming took 6 bases from V and 6 from J, leaving 15 bases between them. The CDR3 length is 14 residues. In the original processing: Amplifying reference gene primers gave estimates of nucleated cell counts. Produced via immunoSEQ multiplex PCR; TCRdb's table is partial and in-frame only. That table gives V, J and clone size, and the DNA gave D and trimming. The data show 140,000 or so clones, around nine tenths seen once. The chain has TRBV27 and TRBJ2-4; D may be TRBD1 (6 bases). The receptor comes from a human donor in a cohort sampled during active COVID-19. The sample was peripheral blood. The CDR3 bases are TGTGCCAGCAGCCCCCAGGGGACATTAAACATTCAGTACTTC. As protein: CASSPQGTLNIQYF.